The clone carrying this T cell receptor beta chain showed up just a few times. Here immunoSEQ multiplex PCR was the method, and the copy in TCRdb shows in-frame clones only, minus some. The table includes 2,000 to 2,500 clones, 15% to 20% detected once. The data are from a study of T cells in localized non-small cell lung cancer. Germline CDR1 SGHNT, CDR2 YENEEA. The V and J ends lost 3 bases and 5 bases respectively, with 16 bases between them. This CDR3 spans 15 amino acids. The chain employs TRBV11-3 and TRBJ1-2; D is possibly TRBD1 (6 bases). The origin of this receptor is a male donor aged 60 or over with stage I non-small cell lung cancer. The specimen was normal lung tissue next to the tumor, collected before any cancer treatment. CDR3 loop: CASSLAGGPPYGYTF. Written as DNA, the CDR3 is TGTGCCAGCAGCTTGGCGGGGGGCCCCCCTTATGGCTACACCTTC.